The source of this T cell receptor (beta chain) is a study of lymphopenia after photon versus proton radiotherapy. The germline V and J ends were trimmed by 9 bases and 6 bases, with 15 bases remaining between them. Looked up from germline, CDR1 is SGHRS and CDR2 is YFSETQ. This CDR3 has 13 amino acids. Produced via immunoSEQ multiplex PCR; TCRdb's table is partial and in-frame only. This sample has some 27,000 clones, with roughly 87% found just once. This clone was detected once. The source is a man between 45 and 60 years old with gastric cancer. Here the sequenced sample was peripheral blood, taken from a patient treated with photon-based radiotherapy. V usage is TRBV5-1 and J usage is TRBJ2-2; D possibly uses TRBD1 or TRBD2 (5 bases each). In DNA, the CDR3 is TGCGCCACGGGGCTGATGGGCCCCGGGGAGCTGTTTTTT. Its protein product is CATGLMGPGELFF.